Presented here are 3 T cell receptor beta chains from one specimen sequenced in a study of blood T cells in healthy people across ages. Together with a sample-barcoded 5' primer, a J-beta primer mix was included in a second PCR lasting about 7 to 11 cycles. TCRdb fed the 5' RACE reads into MiXCR, producing one record per CDR3 protein. The sample holds roughly 1.4 million distinct CDR3 sequences, around 59% seen once. Material: blood. These receptors came from a young man in good health.

This rearrangement joins TRBV29-1 to TRBJ1-2, with TRBD1 identical over 7 bases. Losses at the gene ends were 7 bases for V and 3 bases for J; bases not matched to a gene: 11. Germline CDR1 reads SQVTM; CDR2 reads ANQGSEA. The CDR3 is 14 amino acids. CDR3 sequence: CSALIQQGHYGYTF. CDR3 sequence (DNA): TGCAGCGCCTTGATACAACAGGGGCACTATGGCTACACCTTC.

At least ten counts were recorded for this clonotype. V gene TRBV6-6 combines with J gene TRBJ2-3; the D gene is possibly TRBD2 (7 bases). The CDR3 is 14 residues long. Germline assignment: CDR1 MNHNY and CDR2 SVGAGI (reference sequence). The ends were cut back, 4 bases at V and 3 bases at J, with 11 bases in the middle. DNA of the CDR3: TGTGCCAGCAGTTCGGCGGGGGCGACAGATACGCAGTATTTT. Translated, it gives CASSSAGATDTQYF.

This chain links TRBV20-1 with TRBJ2-7; possible D gene TRBD1, 6 bases. CDR1 and CDR2 from the germline V gene are DFQATT and SNEGSKA (reference sequence). The CDR3 is 14 amino acids. Between the trimmed V and J ends, which lost 1 base and 1 base, there was a span of 11 bases. CDR3 sequence reads: CSARGTEPSYEQYF. The CDR3 DNA reads as TGCAGTGCTAGAGGGACAGAACCATCCTACGAGCAGTACTTC.